A selection of T cell receptor beta chains follows, all from one sample in a study of cytomegalovirus exposure and HLA in healthy donors. Generated by immunoSEQ multiplex PCR, the TCRdb table keeps only in-frame clones and is missing some. Of under 95,000 clones in the sample, more than 60% were seen once. Specimen: PBMCs. The origin of the receptors is a boy between 10 and 17 years old in good health and CMV-seronegative. The CDR3 runs from the conserved cysteine through the conserved F or W. A D gene is named only where the DNA matches it firmly. A clone size is listed for some rows: how often the clone was seen (once, few, many), or a class if it is expanded.

clone size	D gene	V gene	J gene	CDR3 DNA	CDR3 protein
-	TRBD1	TRBV30	TRBJ1-3	TGTGCCTGGAGTGCGGGACAGGGACGTGGAAACACCATATATTTT	CAWSAGQGRGNTIYF
-	-	TRBV28	TRBJ1-4	TGTGCCAGCAGCCCGTCAGGGTCGAGAGGTGAAAAACTGTTTTTT	CASSPSGSRGEKLFF
-	TRBD1	TRBV30	TRBJ1-4	TGTGCCTGTGACAGGGAAGTACTGTTTTTT	CACDREVLFF
-	-	TRBV5-1	TRBJ1-3	TGCGCCAGCAGCTTGGAGCCCAGCGGCTCTGGAAACACCATATATTTT	CASSLEPSGSGNTIYF
once	-	TRBV14	TRBJ1-5	TGTGCCAGCAGCCAAGATCGTGGGGGTCGGAGGGTCCAGCCCCAGCATTTT	CASSQDRGGRRVQPQHF
-	-	TRBV27	TRBJ2-6	TGTGCCAGTACCATGCAGGGGACCAACGTCCTGACTTTC	CASTMQGTNVLTF
-	TRBD1	TRBV6-5	TRBJ1-1	TGTGCCAGCAGCCTTCGGACAGGGGGCGCGCAAGCTTTCTTT	CASSLRTGGAQAFF
-	TRBD2	TRBV6-1	TRBJ2-7	TGTGCCAGCAGTGAAGACGGGGCTAGCGGGAGAGCTCGCTCCTACGAGCAGTACTTC	CASSEDGASGRARSYEQYF
-	-	TRBV20-1	TRBJ1-1	TGCAGTGCTGAGATCAACACTGAAGCTTTCTTT	CSAEINTEAFF
-	-	TRBV5-1	TRBJ2-7	TGCGCCAGCAGCTTGGGACTTCAAATCGGGATTTCCTACGAGCAGTACTTC	CASSLGLQIGISYEQYF
-	TRBD1	TRBV30	TRBJ1-4	TGTGCCTGGAGTTCTAAGGGGACAGGGGGTGAAAAACTGTTTTTT	CAWSSKGTGGEKLFF
-	-	TRBV9	TRBJ2-1	TGTGCCAGCAGCGTAGCGGGGGAACCCTACAATGAGCAGTTCTTC	CASSVAGEPYNEQFF
few	-	TRBV9	TRBJ1-1	TGTGCCAGCAGCGTAGATTTCGACAGAATGAACACTGAAGCTTTCTTT	CASSVDFDRMNTEAFF
few	-	TRBV4-1	TRBJ1-4	TGCGCCAGCAGCCAAGCCCCCCCCGGGTTGGAAAAACTGTTTTTT	CASSQAPPGLEKLFF
-	-	TRBV9	TRBJ2-3	TGTGCCAGCAGCGTAGTTGGGAGGGATACGCAGTATTTT	CASSVVGRDTQYF
-	-	TRBV27	TRBJ2-7	TGTGCCAGTCGGGCCTCTTTGGGGGCGGGCGAGCAGTACTTC	CASRASLGAGEQYF
-	-	TRBV6-5	TRBJ1-2	TGTGCCAGCAGTTACTCTTATAACTATGGCTACACCTTC	CASSYSYNYGYTF
-	-	TRBV7-2	TRBJ1-4	TGTGCCAGCAGCCTGCCGCGAGCAACTAATGAAAAACTGTTTTTT	CASSLPRATNEKLFF
-	-	TRBV16	TRBJ1-2	TGTGCCAGCAGCCAATCGGGGAGGGATGGCTACACCTTC	CASSQSGRDGYTF
-	TRBD1	TRBV4-2	TRBJ2-1	TGTGCCAGCAGCCAAGTAGCTCGGACAGGGGACAATGAGCAGTTCTTC	CASSQVARTGDNEQFF
-	TRBD1	TRBV6-1	TRBJ2-7	TGTGCCAGCAAACAGGGGGTGATCGACGAGCAGTACTTC	CASKQGVIDEQYF
few	TRBD1	TRBV7-9	TRBJ1-1	TGTGCCAGCAGCCCCGGACAGGGAATGGTTTATCGGAACACTGAAGCTTTCTTT	CASSPGQGMVYRNTEAFF
-	-	TRBV30	TRBJ1-1	TGTGCCTGGAATTCGGGTGGCACTGAAGCTTTCTTT	CAWNSGGTEAFF
once	TRBD1	TRBV7-2	TRBJ1-2	TGTGCCAGCAACTTGCCCTCCGGGACAGGGGGCAAAGGCTACACCTTC	CASNLPSGTGGKGYTF
-	TRBD1	TRBV28	TRBJ1-1	TGTGCCAGCTGGGGACAGGATGCCATGAACACTGAAGCTTTCTTT	CASWGQDAMNTEAFF
few	TRBD1	TRBV6-5	TRBJ1-5	TGTGCCAGCAGCCCCGACAGGGTAGGAAATCAGCCCCAGCATTTT	CASSPDRVGNQPQHF
few	-	TRBV6-1	TRBJ2-7	TGTGCCAGCAATCACAGGGGGGGGTTCTACGAGCAGTACTTC	CASNHRGGFYEQYF